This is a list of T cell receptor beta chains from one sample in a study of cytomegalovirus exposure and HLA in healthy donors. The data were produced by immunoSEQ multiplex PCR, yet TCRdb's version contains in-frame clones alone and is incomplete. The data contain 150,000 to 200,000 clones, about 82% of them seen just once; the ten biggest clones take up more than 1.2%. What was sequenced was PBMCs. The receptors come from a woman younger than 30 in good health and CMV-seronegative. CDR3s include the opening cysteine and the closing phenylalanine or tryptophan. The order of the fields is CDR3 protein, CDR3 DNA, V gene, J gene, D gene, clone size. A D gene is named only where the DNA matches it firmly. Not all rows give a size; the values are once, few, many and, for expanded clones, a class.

CDR3 protein: CASSISGTGNEKLFF
CDR3 DNA: TGCGCCAGCAGTATAAGCGGGACAGGAAATGAAAAACTGTTTTTT
V gene: TRBV4-1
J gene: TRBJ1-4
D gene: TRBD1
clone size: -

CDR3 protein: CASLKGVASNYGYTF
CDR3 DNA: TGTGCCAGCCTAAAAGGGGTTGCGTCCAACTATGGCTACACCTTC
V gene: TRBV2
J gene: TRBJ1-2
D gene: -
clone size: -

CDR3 protein: CASSQDLEEGYTF
CDR3 DNA: TGCGCCAGCAGCCAAGATCTGGAGGAAGGCTACACCTTC
V gene: TRBV4-1
J gene: TRBJ1-2
D gene: -
clone size: few

CDR3 protein: CSARGGSGYQETQYF
CDR3 DNA: TGCAGCGCCCGAGGGGGTTCGGGGTACCAAGAGACCCAGTACTTC
V gene: TRBV29-1
J gene: TRBJ2-5
D gene: -
clone size: -

CDR3 protein: CASSLSRDTLGNTIYF
CDR3 DNA: TGTGCCAGCAGCTTAAGCCGGGACACCCTCGGAAACACCATATATTTT
V gene: TRBV11-3
J gene: TRBJ1-3
D gene: -
clone size: -

CDR3 protein: CASSRGRFNQPQHF
CDR3 DNA: TGTGCCAGCAGTAGGGGGCGGTTCAATCAGCCCCAGCATTTT
V gene: TRBV2
J gene: TRBJ1-5
D gene: TRBD1
clone size: -

CDR3 protein: CAISEATVRRREQYF
CDR3 DNA: TGTGCCATCAGTGAGGCGACAGTACGACGGCGCGAGCAGTACTTC
V gene: TRBV10-3
J gene: TRBJ2-7
D gene: -
clone size: -

CDR3 protein: CASSPRLLGAGYGYTF
CDR3 DNA: TGTGCCAGCAGTCCACGGCTATTAGGGGCTGGGTATGGCTACACCTTC
V gene: TRBV27
J gene: TRBJ1-2
D gene: -
clone size: -

CDR3 protein: CASSHPFGSMGYEQYF
CDR3 DNA: TGTGCCAGCAGCCATCCCTTTGGGAGCATGGGCTACGAGCAGTACTTC
V gene: TRBV4-2
J gene: TRBJ2-7
D gene: -
clone size: -

CDR3 protein: CASKMQDQTEAFF
CDR3 DNA: TGTGCCAGTAAAATGCAGGATCAAACTGAAGCTTTCTTT
V gene: TRBV19
J gene: TRBJ1-1
D gene: -
clone size: -

CDR3 protein: CAWSPPDRVGYTF
CDR3 DNA: TGTGCCTGGAGTCCGCCGGACAGGGTTGGCTACACCTTC
V gene: TRBV30
J gene: TRBJ1-2
D gene: TRBD1
clone size: -

CDR3 protein: CATSSSREGTYPYNEQFF
CDR3 DNA: TGTGCCACCAGCAGCTCGCGTGAGGGAACCTACCCCTACAATGAGCAGTTCTTC
V gene: TRBV15
J gene: TRBJ2-1
D gene: -
clone size: -

CDR3 protein: CSVGDRVEAFF
CDR3 DNA: TGCAGCGTTGGCGACAGGGTAGAAGCTTTCTTT
V gene: TRBV29-1
J gene: TRBJ1-1
D gene: TRBD1
clone size: -

CDR3 protein: CASSGDGSYEQYF
CDR3 DNA: TGCGCCAGCTCGGGTGACGGATCCTACGAGCAGTACTTC
V gene: TRBV5-1
J gene: TRBJ2-7
D gene: -
clone size: -

CDR3 protein: CASSVGGGTYEQYF
CDR3 DNA: TGTGCCAGCAGCGTAGGTGGGGGGACCTACGAGCAGTACTTC
V gene: TRBV9
J gene: TRBJ2-7
D gene: -
clone size: -

CDR3 protein: CASSVDPLGGSQQPQHF
CDR3 DNA: TGTGCCAGCAGCGTCGACCCCCTGGGGGGGTCGCAACAGCCCCAGCATTTT
V gene: TRBV9
J gene: TRBJ1-5
D gene: -
clone size: -

CDR3 protein: CASSGTSGRTGELFF
CDR3 DNA: TGTGCCAGCAGTGGCACTAGCGGGAGGACCGGGGAGCTGTTTTTT
V gene: TRBV6-4
J gene: TRBJ2-2
D gene: TRBD2
clone size: once

CDR3 protein: CASSPPGLNTGELFF
CDR3 DNA: TGTGCCAGCTCACCACCGGGACTGAACACCGGGGAGCTGTTTTTT
V gene: TRBV18
J gene: TRBJ2-2
D gene: -
clone size: -

CDR3 protein: CASSVGGQETEAFF
CDR3 DNA: TGTGCCAGCAGCGTAGGCGGGCAGGAGACTGAAGCTTTCTTT
V gene: TRBV9
J gene: TRBJ1-1
D gene: -
clone size: -

CDR3 protein: CASSFEGGSGNSPLHF
CDR3 DNA: TGTGCCAGCAGTTTTGAAGGGGGCAGCGGTAATTCACCCCTCCACTTT
V gene: TRBV27
J gene: TRBJ1-6
D gene: TRBD1
clone size: -

CDR3 protein: CASSMGRAVDQPQHF
CDR3 DNA: TGTGCCAGTAGTATGGGCAGGGCGGTGGATCAGCCCCAGCATTTT
V gene: TRBV19
J gene: TRBJ1-5
D gene: -
clone size: -

CDR3 protein: CASSLGQSNTEAFF
CDR3 DNA: TGTGCCAGTAGTCTAGGACAGTCGAACACTGAAGCTTTCTTT
V gene: TRBV19
J gene: TRBJ1-1
D gene: -
clone size: -

CDR3 protein: CASSPKPGTSGYNEQFF
CDR3 DNA: TGTGCCAGCAGCCCTAAGCCGGGGACTAGCGGGTACAATGAGCAGTTCTTC
V gene: TRBV11-2
J gene: TRBJ2-1
D gene: TRBD2
clone size: -

CDR3 protein: CASSPRELGLPQHF
CDR3 DNA: TGTGCCAGTAGTCCCCGGGAGTTGGGGCTGCCCCAGCATTTT
V gene: TRBV19
J gene: TRBJ1-5
D gene: -
clone size: -

CDR3 protein: CASSLDSHGRFF
CDR3 DNA: TGTGCCAGCAGCTTAGACAGCCACGGGAGGTTCTTC
V gene: TRBV7-8
J gene: TRBJ2-1
D gene: -
clone size: -

CDR3 protein: CATKVGTSAYEQYF
CDR3 DNA: TGTGCCACCAAGGTCGGGACTAGCGCCTACGAGCAGTACTTC
V gene: TRBV19
J gene: TRBJ2-7
D gene: TRBD2
clone size: -

CDR3 protein: CASSPNSGAEKLFF
CDR3 DNA: TGTGCCAGCTCACCAAACAGTGGGGCTGAAAAACTGTTTTTT
V gene: TRBV18
J gene: TRBJ1-4
D gene: -
clone size: -

CDR3 protein: CASSKSGGSGEQYF
CDR3 DNA: TGCGCCAGCAGTAAGTCCGGGGGGTCGGGCGAGCAGTACTTC
V gene: TRBV5-1
J gene: TRBJ2-7
D gene: TRBD2
clone size: -

CDR3 protein: CASSEWGGDYGYTF
CDR3 DNA: TGTGCCAGCAGTGAATGGGGAGGGGACTATGGCTACACCTTC
V gene: TRBV6-1
J gene: TRBJ1-2
D gene: -
clone size: -

CDR3 protein: CASSQQGQTGELFF
CDR3 DNA: TGCGCCAGCAGCCAACAGGGCCAAACCGGGGAGCTGTTTTTT
V gene: TRBV4-1
J gene: TRBJ2-2
D gene: -
clone size: -

CDR3 protein: CASSSYYSPLHF
CDR3 DNA: TGTGCCAGCAGCTCCTATTATTCACCCCTCCACTTT
V gene: TRBV7-6
J gene: TRBJ1-6
D gene: -
clone size: few

CDR3 protein: CASTGHSSSYNEQFF
CDR3 DNA: TGTGCCAGCACGGGACACTCCAGCTCCTACAATGAGCAGTTCTTC
V gene: TRBV25-1
J gene: TRBJ2-1
D gene: -
clone size: once

CDR3 protein: CASSERGLAKNEQFF
CDR3 DNA: TGCGCCAGCAGTGAACGGGGACTAGCAAAAAATGAGCAGTTCTTC
V gene: TRBV10-1
J gene: TRBJ2-1
D gene: TRBD2
clone size: -

CDR3 protein: CASSSLAEETQYF
CDR3 DNA: TGTGCCAGCAGCTCGCTAGCGGAAGAGACCCAGTACTTC
V gene: TRBV5-4
J gene: TRBJ2-5
D gene: TRBD2
clone size: -

CDR3 protein: CASSEWGDRSYEQYF
CDR3 DNA: TGCGCCAGCAGTGAATGGGGGGACCGGTCCTACGAGCAGTACTTC
V gene: TRBV10-2
J gene: TRBJ2-7
D gene: -
clone size: -

CDR3 protein: CASSGRPGTSGVSYNEQFF
CDR3 DNA: TGCGCCAGCAGCGGTCGTCCAGGGACTAGCGGGGTATCCTACAATGAGCAGTTCTTC
V gene: TRBV5-1
J gene: TRBJ2-1
D gene: TRBD2
clone size: -

CDR3 protein: CSARDTSGQETQYF
CDR3 DNA: TGCAGCGCGAGAGATACTAGCGGACAAGAGACCCAGTACTTC
V gene: TRBV29-1
J gene: TRBJ2-5
D gene: TRBD2
clone size: -

CDR3 protein: CASSYPIGSDTQYF
CDR3 DNA: TGTGCCAGCAGTTACCCAATCGGGAGCGATACGCAGTATTTT
V gene: TRBV6-5
J gene: TRBJ2-3
D gene: -
clone size: -

CDR3 protein: CASSLNTGLLGQPQHF
CDR3 DNA: TGTGCCAGCAGCTTGAACACAGGGCTTCTCGGTCAGCCCCAGCATTTT
V gene: TRBV5-8
J gene: TRBJ1-5
D gene: -
clone size: once

CDR3 protein: CASSFLGTGELFF
CDR3 DNA: TGTGCCAGCAGTTTCCTAGGAACCGGGGAGCTGTTTTTT
V gene: TRBV27
J gene: TRBJ2-2
D gene: -
clone size: -

CDR3 protein: CASRQGALSYEQYF
CDR3 DNA: TGTGCCAGCAGACAGGGGGCCCTCTCCTACGAGCAGTACTTC
V gene: TRBV7-2
J gene: TRBJ2-7
D gene: TRBD1
clone size: once

CDR3 protein: CASSTTGWGNTEAFF
CDR3 DNA: TGTGCCAGCAGTACCACAGGGTGGGGGAACACTGAAGCTTTCTTT
V gene: TRBV6-5
J gene: TRBJ1-1
D gene: -
clone size: -

CDR3 protein: CASLRGTTLYGYTF
CDR3 DNA: TGTGCCAGCCTCCGCGGGACCACCCTCTATGGCTACACCTTC
V gene: TRBV28
J gene: TRBJ1-2
D gene: -
clone size: -

CDR3 protein: CASRDSTDPTEAFF
CDR3 DNA: TGCGCCAGCAGGGATTCGACAGATCCCACTGAAGCTTTCTTT
V gene: TRBV5-1
J gene: TRBJ1-1
D gene: -
clone size: -

CDR3 protein: CASSLATGGLDTGELFF
CDR3 DNA: TGTGCCAGCAGCTTAGCCACAGGGGGCTTGGACACCGGGGAGCTGTTTTTT
V gene: TRBV7-9
J gene: TRBJ2-2
D gene: TRBD1
clone size: -

CDR3 protein: CASSLSGARNQPQHF
CDR3 DNA: TGTGCCAGCAGCTTATCAGGGGCGCGGAATCAGCCCCAGCATTTT
V gene: TRBV7-9
J gene: TRBJ1-5
D gene: -
clone size: -

CDR3 protein: CASSVVGGGTNTEAFF
CDR3 DNA: TGTGCCAGCAGCGTAGTTGGGGGAGGAACGAACACTGAAGCTTTCTTT
V gene: TRBV9
J gene: TRBJ1-1
D gene: -
clone size: few

CDR3 protein: CASKQGNGYGYTF
CDR3 DNA: TGTGCCAGCAAGCAGGGGAATGGTTATGGCTACACCTTC
V gene: TRBV25-1
J gene: TRBJ1-2
D gene: -
clone size: -

CDR3 protein: CASRQGQVQGEAFF
CDR3 DNA: TGTGCCAGCAGACAAGGACAGGTTCAGGGTGAAGCTTTCTTT
V gene: TRBV27
J gene: TRBJ1-1
D gene: TRBD1
clone size: -

CDR3 protein: CASSANRDRETYEQYF
CDR3 DNA: TGTGCCAGCAGCGCAAACCGGGACAGGGAAACCTACGAGCAGTACTTC
V gene: TRBV9
J gene: TRBJ2-7
D gene: TRBD1
clone size: -